Below are 10 T cell receptor beta chains sequenced from a single sample in a study of blood T cell repertoires in COVID-19. Clones were read by immunoSEQ multiplex PCR, and TCRdb kept only the in-frame ones, dropping some. The repertoire includes about 360,000 clones, roughly 87% of them detected once, and approximately 2.1% sits in the top ten. Sample: PBMCs or T cells enriched from blood (not recorded which). The receptors come from a woman aged 40-49 years with acute COVID-19.

This clone was seen a single time. The rearrangement joins TRBV19 to TRBJ1-2; 9 positions match TRBD1. The CDR3 covers 15 residues. The ends lost 4 bases at V and 3 bases at J; junction bases unmatched: 6. CDR1 is LNHDA, CDR2 SQIVND, per germline (reference sequence). For the CDR3, the DNA is TGTGCCAGTAGTAGAGGGGGACAGGGCCACTATGGCTACACCTTC. This codes for CASSRGGQGHYGYTF.

The gene calls are TRBV15 and TRBJ1-1, with a possible D match to TRBD1 (6 bases). Trimming removed 1 base from V and 0 bases from J, with 9 bases in between. CDR1 and CDR2 from the germline V gene are LNHNV and YYDKDF (reference sequence). The CDR3 loop spans 15 amino acids. This chain's CDR3 is CATSRAGQMNTEAFF. In DNA form, the CDR3 reads TGTGCCACCAGCAGAGCCGGACAGATGAACACTGAAGCTTTCTTT.

The chain joins TRBV9 to TRBJ1-3; 9 bases line up with TRBD1. V gave up 3 bases and J gave up 10 bases; unmatched junction bases: 8. The CDR3 sequence is 14 residues long. Germline V gene data show CDR1 as SGDLS and CDR2 as YYNGEE. CDR3 DNA: TGTGCCAGCAGCGCTTCCGGGACAGGGTTAACCATATATTTT. Amino acids: CASSASGTGLTIYF.

The chain combines TRBV4-1 with TRBJ2-6, with D maybe TRBD2 (6 bases). Germline lookup yields CDR1 MGHRA and CDR2 YSYEKL. Trimming took 4 bases from V and 0 from J, leaving 16 bases between them. The CDR3 length is 18 residues. The chain's CDR3 is CASSPRTSSPSGANVLTF. The CDR3 nucleotides read TGCGCCAGCAGCCCTCGAACTAGCTCTCCCTCTGGGGCCAACGTCCTGACTTTC.

The table lists this clone with a count of one. J is TRBJ2-7 and V is TRBV5-4, with D tentatively TRBD1 (6 bases). Germline loops: CDR1 SGHNT, CDR2 YYREEE (reference sequence). The CDR3 has 14 residues. Trimming shortened V by 1 base and J by 6 bases, and 14 bases separated the two germline ends. The chain's CDR3 is CASSLIQGGGEQYF. For the CDR3, the DNA is TGTGCCAGCAGCTTGATACAGGGCGGAGGCGAGCAGTACTTC.

The chain employs TRBV5-6 and TRBJ1-4; no reliable D call. This CDR3 contains 16 residues. Germline V gives CDR1 SGHDT, CDR2 YYEEEE. V was shortened by 4 bases and J by 4 bases, with 17 bases between the two germline ends. The CDR3 coding sequence is TGTGCCAGCAGCCTCGCATCTGCGGGCCGTAATGAAAAACTGTTTTTT. Amino acids: CASSLASAGRNEKLFF. Together with reference TRBV5-6 and TRBJ1-4, the CDR3 gives the full variable domain: DAGVTQSPTHLIKTRGQQVTLRCSPKSGHDTVSWYQQALGQGPQFIFQYYEEEERQRGNFPDRFSGHQFPNYSSELNVNALLLGDSALYLCASSLASAGRNEKLFFGSGTQLSVL.

The rearrangement uses TRBV19 and TRBJ1-2; D is uncertain. CDR3 length: 15 residues. V dropped 3 bases and J dropped 3 bases, with 14 bases sitting between them. CDR1 is LNHDA and CDR2 is SQIVND in the germline V gene (reference sequence). This CDR3 reads CASSIGQPWDYGYTF. As DNA, the CDR3 is TGTGCCAGTAGTATTGGGCAGCCTTGGGACTATGGCTACACCTTC.

This chain links TRBV19 with TRBJ1-5; 9 nucleotides match TRBD1. The CDR3 totals 15 residues. V dropped 6 bases and J dropped 5; count of bases not matched to a gene: 8. Germline CDR1 and CDR2: LNHDA and SQIVND (reference sequence). CDR3 sequence (DNA): TGTGCCAGTAGGAAACAGGGGGCGAGGGATCAGCCCCAGCATTTT. Residues: CASRKQGARDQPQHF.

The chain recombines TRBV5-1 with TRBJ2-2; 7 nucleotides align to TRBD1. The J segment lost 0 bases and the V segment lost 5 bases, leaving 4 bases of the junction unmatched. The CDR3 loop spans 15 amino acids. The germline CDR1 and CDR2 sequences are SGHRS and YFSETQ. Here the CDR3 reads CASSWTGSNTGELFF. DNA of the CDR3: TGCGCCAGCAGTTGGACAGGATCGAACACCGGGGAGCTGTTTTTT.

This chain joins TRBV5-5 and TRBJ2-5; perhaps TRBD1 as D (5 bases). The CDR3 totals 14 residues. CDR1 is SGHKS and CDR2 is YYEKEE in the germline V gene (reference sequence). Trimming cost V 5 bases and J 1 base, with 12 bases left between them. The chain's CDR3 is CASRGQGSQETQYF. The CDR3 nucleotides are TGTGCCAGCAGAGGCCAGGGATCCCAAGAGACCCAGTACTTC.